This T cell receptor (beta chain) was obtained from a study of CD8+ T cells in alopecia areata. Treatment given: oral pan-JAK inhibitor, 5-10 mg twice daily. RNA extraction was followed by reverse transcription into cDNA, which acted as the sequencing template. Produced via immunoSEQ multiplex PCR; TCRdb's table is partial and in-frame only. The repertoire has around 200,000 clones, 60% of them found once; the top ten carry approximately 0.69%. Trimming stripped 2 bases from V and 7 bases from J, with 4 bases between. The germline gives CDR1 SNHLY, CDR2 FYNNEI. The CDR3 is 11 residues long. Sample: CD4+ T cells sorted from blood, taken at week 4, from a patient treated with tofacitinib. The V gene is TRBV2, the J gene TRBJ2-3; D uncertain. The receptor was derived from a human donor with alopecia areata. CDR3 nucleotide sequence: TGTGCCAGCAGTGAAAAAAATACGCAGTATTTT. This translates into CASSEKNTQYF.